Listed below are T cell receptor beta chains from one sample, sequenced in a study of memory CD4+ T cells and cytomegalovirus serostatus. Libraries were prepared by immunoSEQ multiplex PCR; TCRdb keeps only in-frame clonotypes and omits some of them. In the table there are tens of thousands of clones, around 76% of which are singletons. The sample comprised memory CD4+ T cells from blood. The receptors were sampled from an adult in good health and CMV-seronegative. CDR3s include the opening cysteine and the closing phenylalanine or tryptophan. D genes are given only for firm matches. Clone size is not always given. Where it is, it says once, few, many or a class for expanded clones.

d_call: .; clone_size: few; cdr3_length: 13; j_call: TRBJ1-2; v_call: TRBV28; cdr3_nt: TGTGCCAGCAGTTCACGACAGGTCTATGGCTACACCTTC; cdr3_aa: CASSSRQVYGYTF
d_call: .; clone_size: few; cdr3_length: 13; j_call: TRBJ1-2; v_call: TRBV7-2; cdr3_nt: TGTGCCAGCAGCTTCGGAGGGGGGTATGGCTACACCTTC; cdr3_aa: CASSFGGGYGYTF
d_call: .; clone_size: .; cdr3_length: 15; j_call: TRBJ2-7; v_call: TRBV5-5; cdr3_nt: TGTGCCAGCAGCTTGAGTATGACGGCCTCCTACGAGCAGTACTTC; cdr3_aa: CASSLSMTASYEQYF
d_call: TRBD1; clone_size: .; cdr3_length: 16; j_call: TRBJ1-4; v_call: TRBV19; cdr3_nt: TGTGCCAGTAGTATAGTACGGACAGGAGGTAATGAAAAACTGTTTTTT; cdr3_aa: CASSIVRTGGNEKLFF
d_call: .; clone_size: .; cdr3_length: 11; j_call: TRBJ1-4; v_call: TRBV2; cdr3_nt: TGTGCCAGCAGTCCCGTGGGGAAACTGTTTTTT; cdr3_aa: CASSPVGKLFF
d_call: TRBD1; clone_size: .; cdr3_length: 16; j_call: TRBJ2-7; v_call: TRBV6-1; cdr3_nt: TGTGCCAGCAGTGAAGGGTTGGACAGGGGGCAAAGAGAGCAGTACTTC; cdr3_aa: CASSEGLDRGQREQYF
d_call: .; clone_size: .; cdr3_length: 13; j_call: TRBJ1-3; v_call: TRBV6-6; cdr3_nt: TGTGCCAGCATAGCACCCGGGGTGAACACCATATATTTT; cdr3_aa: CASIAPGVNTIYF
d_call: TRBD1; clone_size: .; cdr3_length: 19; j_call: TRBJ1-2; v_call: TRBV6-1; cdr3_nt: TGTGCCAGCAGTGAAGGAGGGGGCGGATTCCTAGGGGGTTTCTATGGCTACACCTTC; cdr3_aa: CASSEGGGGFLGGFYGYTF
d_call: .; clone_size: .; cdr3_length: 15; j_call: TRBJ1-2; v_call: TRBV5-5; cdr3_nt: TGTGCCAGCAGCTCTGGCGGGCCCTCTCACTATGGCTACACCTTC; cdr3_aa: CASSSGGPSHYGYTF
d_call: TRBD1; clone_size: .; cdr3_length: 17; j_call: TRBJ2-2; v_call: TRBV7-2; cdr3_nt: TGTGCCAGCGGAACCGCTGGGACAGCGTTAAACACCGGGGAGCTGTTTTTT; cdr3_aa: CASGTAGTALNTGELFF
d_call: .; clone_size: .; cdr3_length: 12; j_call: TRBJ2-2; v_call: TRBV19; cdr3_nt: TGTGCCAGTAGTCTCTATGGGGGGGAGCTGTTTTTT; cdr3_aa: CASSLYGGELFF
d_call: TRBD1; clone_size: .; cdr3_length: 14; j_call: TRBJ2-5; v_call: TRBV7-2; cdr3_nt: TGTGCCAGCAGTCGGGACAGGGGGCAAGAGACCCAGTACTTC; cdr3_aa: CASSRDRGQETQYF
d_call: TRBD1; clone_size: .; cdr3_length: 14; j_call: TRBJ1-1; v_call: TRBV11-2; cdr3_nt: TGTGCCAGCAGGCGACAGGGGCCGAACACTGAAGCTTTCTTT; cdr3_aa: CASRRQGPNTEAFF
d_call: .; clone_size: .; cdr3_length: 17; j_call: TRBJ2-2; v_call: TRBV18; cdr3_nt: TGTGCCAGCTCACCTAGGCCCGGGGGGCTGAACACCGGGGAGCTGTTTTTT; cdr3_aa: CASSPRPGGLNTGELFF